The 25 T cell receptor beta chains below were found in one sample sequenced in a study of blood T cell repertoires in COVID-19. Profiled with immunoSEQ multiplex PCR; TCRdb holds only in-frame clones, not every one. The sample holds about 36,000 clones; roughly 90% are singletons and the top ten take 2% to 2.5%. The specimen sequenced was peripheral blood. The origin of the receptors is a human donor in a cohort sampled during active COVID-19.

The chain uses TRBV6-4 and TRBJ1-5, with a possible D match to TRBD1 (5 bases). V lost 9 bases and J lost 4, with 28 bases in between. Germline V CDR1 and CDR2: MRHNA, SNTAGT. The CDR3 is made up of 18 amino acids. The CDR3 nucleotides read TGTGCCAGGACCCCACCCCCCTTAGACAGACCAAAGAATCAGCCCCAGCATTTT. Protein: CARTPPPLDRPKNQPQHF.

The rearrangement links TRBV4-1 to TRBJ2-3, with 12 bases aligning to TRBD2. The CDR3 sequence is 16 residues long. V lost 4 bases to trimming and J lost 0 bases; unmatched junction nucleotides: 2. From germline, CDR1 is MGHRA and CDR2 YSYEKL. The DNA for the CDR3 is TGCGCCAGCAGCCCTAGCGGGGGGGCGAGCACAGATACGCAGTATTTT. Translated: CASSPSGGASTDTQYF.

The rearrangement uses TRBV12-3 or TRBV12-4 and TRBJ1-6; no reliable D call. The CDR3 totals 13 residues. V shed 6 bases and J shed 3 bases, with 6 bases lying between them. This CDR3 is CASRSYYNSPLHF. The CDR3 DNA reads TGTGCCAGCAGGTCCTACTATAATTCACCCCTCCACTTT.

The chain carries TRBV7-6 and TRBJ2-2; TRBD2 agrees at 8 bases. V lost 1 base and J lost 1; bases outside the gene matches: 2. The CDR3 is 16 amino acids. Per germline, CDR1 SGHVS and CDR2 FNYEAQ. CDR3 region: CASSLGLAGNTGELFF. CDR3 bases: TGTGCCAGCAGCTTAGGGCTAGCGGGGAACACCGGGGAGCTGTTTTTT. Drawing the rest from reference TRBV7-6 and TRBJ2-2, the complete variable domain is GAGVSQSPRYKVTKRGQDVALRCDPISGHVSLYWYRQALGQGPEFLTYFNYEAQQDKSGLPNDRFSAERPEGSISTLTIQRTEQRDSAMYRCASSLGLAGNTGELFFGEGSRLTVL.

The chain carries TRBV6-6 and TRBJ1-1; 7 nucleotides agree with TRBD1. With 5 bases clipped from V and 10 bases from J, the junction kept 7 bases outside the gene matches. Germline-derived CDR1 and CDR2 are MNHNY and SVGAGI (reference sequence). This CDR3 has 12 amino acids. CDR3 residues: CASSTTGSTAFF. The CDR3 DNA follows: TGTGCCAGCAGTACGACAGGGTCAACAGCTTTCTTT.

This clone is large (0.1 to 1%) by share. The V and J genes are TRBV7-3 and TRBJ2-3; D is possibly TRBD2 (5 bases). V gave up 5 bases and J gave up 2 bases, with 17 bases separating them. The CDR3 is made up of 16 amino acids. CDR1 is SGHTA, CDR2 FQGTGA, per germline. CDR3 bases: TGTGCCAGCAGCCTCGGACTTTCCTCCTACACAGATACGCAGTATTTT. It yields the protein CASSLGLSSYTDTQYF.

The chain carries TRBV7-9 and TRBJ1-1; 7 bases are shared with TRBD1. The CDR3 totals 15 residues. Germline CDR1 is SEHNR and CDR2 is FQNEAQ (reference sequence). After removal of 2 bases from V and 2 bases from J, the junction contained 5 bases not matched to a gene. Here the CDR3 DNA reads TGTGCCAGCAGCTTATCGAGACAGGGAAACACTGAAGCTTTCTTT. It specifies CASSLSRQGNTEAFF.

The chain recombines TRBV4-1 with TRBJ2-7; TRBD1 agrees at 9 bases. The germline gives CDR1 MGHRA, CDR2 YSYEKL. V shed 1 base and J 2 bases; nucleotides not matched to a gene: 6. The CDR3 covers 16 residues. This CDR3 is CASSQVTGGTTYEQYF. The CDR3 DNA reads as TGCGCCAGCAGCCAAGTCACAGGGGGCACCACCTACGAGCAGTACTTC.

The chain uses TRBV2 and TRBJ2-1; perhaps TRBD1 as D (6 bases). The CDR3 loop spans 13 amino acids. The germline gives CDR1 SNHLY, CDR2 FYNNEI. The germline V and J ends were trimmed by 6 bases and 3 bases, with 9 bases remaining between them. The CDR3 region is CASRQGSYNEQFF. The CDR3 region has the DNA TGTGCCAGCAGGCAGGGGAGCTACAATGAGCAGTTCTTC.

The V gene is TRBV7-9, the J gene TRBJ1-1; D not certain. Germline V gene sequence: CDR1 SEHNR, CDR2 FQNEAQ (reference sequence). CDR3 length: 13 amino acids. V dropped 5 bases and J dropped 5 bases, with 12 bases sitting between them. The CDR3 protein is CASSLEAGTEAFF. The CDR3 nucleotides are TGTGCCAGCAGCCTGGAGGCAGGTACTGAAGCTTTCTTT.

J is TRBJ2-7 and V is TRBV13; 10 positions match TRBD1. CDR1 is PRHDT and CDR2 is FYEKMQ in the germline V gene (reference sequence). The junction had 6 bases not matched to a gene; V was cut back by 3 bases and J by 4 bases. The CDR3 covers 15 residues. CDR3 amino acids: CASSLGDRGWYEQYF. In DNA form, the CDR3 reads TGTGCCAGCAGCTTGGGGGACAGGGGTTGGTACGAGCAGTACTTC.

The count of this clone is one. The rearrangement joins TRBV19 to TRBJ1-2, with 7 nucleotides matching TRBD1. J was trimmed by 6 bases and V by 4 bases; bases with no gene match: 5. CDR1 is LNHDA, CDR2 SQIVND, per germline (reference sequence). CDR3 length equals 13 residues. The CDR3 loop is CASSSQGENGYTF. CDR3 sequence (DNA): TGTGCCAGTAGTAGCCAGGGGGAGAATGGCTACACCTTC.

V and J are TRBV5-1 and TRBJ1-4; 7 bases line up with TRBD1. This CDR3 spans 14 amino acids. The trim removed 7 bases at V and 4 bases at J, leaving 7 bases unmatched. Germline V lookup: CDR1 SGHRS, CDR2 YFSETQ. The CDR3 nucleotides read TGCGCCAGCGGAAAACAGGGGTTTAATGAAAAACTGTTTTTT. Translating it yields CASGKQGFNEKLFF.

V and J are TRBV7-9 and TRBJ2-1, with TRBD1 identical over 8 bases. CDR3 length equals 15 residues. J lost 4 bases, V lost 3 bases, and 5 bases had no gene match. Germline V gives CDR1 SEHNR, CDR2 FQNEAQ (reference sequence). The CDR3 spells CASSLVGQGYNEQFF. DNA of the CDR3: TGTGCCAGCAGCTTGGTTGGACAGGGATACAATGAGCAGTTCTTC.

The chain has TRBV7-3 and TRBJ2-1, with 7 positions matching TRBD2. The V and J ends lost 2 bases and 7 bases, in that order; junction bases with no gene match: 2. The CDR3 runs 13 residues. Germline CDR1 and CDR2: SGHTA and FQGTGA. This CDR3 is CASSLVGGNEQFF. DNA of the CDR3: TGTGCCAGCAGCTTAGTCGGGGGGAATGAGCAGTTCTTC.

The gene calls are TRBV9 and TRBJ2-3; D possibly corresponds to TRBD1 (6 bases). The length of the CDR3 is 15 residues. The ends were cut back, 3 bases at V and 4 bases at J, with 15 bases in the middle. Germline CDR1 is SGDLS and CDR2 is YYNGEE. CDR3 loop: CASSAHMGAADTQYF. The CDR3 DNA is TGTGCCAGCAGCGCCCATATGGGGGCGGCAGATACGCAGTATTTT.

The CDR3 is CASSPPSSSGNTIYF. CDR3 in DNA: TGTGCCAGCTCACCACCTTCCAGCTCTGGAAACACCATATATTTT. The V gene is TRBV18, the J gene TRBJ1-3, with unresolved D. Germline CDR1 and CDR2: KGHSH and LQKENI. The CDR3 spans 15 residues. The V end was cut by 0 bases, the J end by 0 bases, with 6 bases between.

The chain is built from TRBV6-1 and TRBJ2-3; D gene uncertain. The CDR3 has 13 residues. Germline V gene data show CDR1 as MNHNS and CDR2 as SASEGT. V lost 2 bases and J lost 8, with 11 bases in between. CDR3 region: CASSEPVHGTQYF. The CDR3 region has the DNA TGTGCCAGCAGTGAACCGGTCCACGGTACGCAGTATTTT.

The rearrangement uses TRBV4-1 and TRBJ2-6; perhaps TRBD2 as D (5 bases). The V and J ends lost 5 bases and 0 bases respectively, with 11 bases between them. CDR3 length: 16 amino acids. CDR1 MGHRA and CDR2 YSYEKL come from the germline V gene. Here the CDR3 reads CASSKPGSSGANVLTF. The CDR3 region has the DNA TGCGCCAGCAGCAAACCGGGGTCCTCTGGGGCCAACGTCCTGACTTTC.

V is TRBV6-5 and J is TRBJ2-7, with TRBD1 matching over 9 bases. V lost 6 bases to trimming and J lost 3 bases; unmatched junction nucleotides: 9. This CDR3 contains 15 residues. The germline CDR1 and CDR2 sequences are MNHEY and SVGAGI. CDR3 amino acids: CASSPTGGGIYEQYF. The CDR3 DNA is TGTGCCAGCAGCCCCACAGGGGGCGGGATCTACGAGCAGTACTTC.

The genes are TRBV5-6 and TRBJ2-7; 10 bases align to TRBD1. The CDR3 runs 12 residues. Germline V gene lookup returns CDR1 SGHDT and CDR2 YYEEEE. Germline trimming cut 5 bases from V and 11 bases from J; bases unmatched to any gene: 7. This chain's CDR3 is CASSWDRGGEYF. As DNA, the CDR3 is TGTGCCAGCAGTTGGGACAGGGGAGGGGAGTACTTC.

The CDR3 bases are TGTGCCAGCAGCTTAGAGGAGCCCGAGTATTATGGCTACACCTTC. Amino acid sequence: CASSLEEPEYYGYTF. V gene TRBV7-8 combines with J gene TRBJ1-2, with unresolved D. Trimming stripped 1 base from V and 5 bases from J, with 14 bases between. CDR3 length equals 15 residues. The germline CDR1 and CDR2 sequences are SGHVS and FQNEAQ.

J is TRBJ2-2 and V is TRBV6-2 or TRBV6-3, with TRBD2 matching 7 bases. CDR1 is MNHEY, CDR2 SVGEGT, per germline. Trimming took 5 bases from V and 4 from J; bases not matched to a gene: 7. The CDR3 runs 15 residues. The CDR3 loop reads CASSLLLAGTGELFF. The CDR3 region has the DNA TGTGCCAGCAGTCTCCTGTTAGCGGGCACCGGGGAGCTGTTTTTT.

This chain uses TRBV30 with TRBJ2-1; 11 bases fit TRBD1. Germline trimming cut 4 bases from V and 8 bases from J; bases unmatched to any gene: 7. The CDR3 consists of 14 residues. Germline lookup yields CDR1 GTSNPN and CDR2 SVGIG (reference sequence). CDR3 protein: CAWTRDRGVYEQFF. The CDR3, as DNA: TGTGCCTGGACGAGGGACAGGGGGGTATATGAGCAGTTCTTC.

J is TRBJ2-1 and V is TRBV6-4; TRBD1 is a possible D gene (6 bases). V was cut by 4 bases and J by 4 bases, with 20 bases left in between. The CDR3 extends over 17 amino acids. Germline lookup yields CDR1 MRHNA and CDR2 SNTAGT. The CDR3 loop reads CASSGGPSKGDYNEQFF. The CDR3 DNA is TGTGCCAGCAGTGGAGGACCTTCAAAGGGGGATTACAATGAGCAGTTCTTC.